This T cell receptor beta chain emerged from a study of cytomegalovirus exposure and HLA in healthy donors. At the level of the study: A preliminary data release comprised tens of millions of unique TCRs obtained from HLA-typed donors. Genetic ancestry analysis placed approximately 78% of the 398 donors that were genotyped in the Caucasian-associated cluster.

Germline CDR1 and CDR2: SEHNR and FQNEAQ (reference sequence). The CDR3 consists of 13 residues. V was trimmed by 5 bases and J by 3 bases, leaving 10 bases between them. Study-level findings and limits: Among immune exposure information, only CMV serostatus was available. Sequence variants that were highly shared formed a cluster that was likely a sequencing artifact.

60 Vbeta and 13 Jbeta primers were used in PCR. Some clones are missing from TCRdb's copy, which holds only in-frame ones; the method was immunoSEQ multiplex PCR. The sample has 65,000 to 85,000 clones, 70% to 90% seen once. Remarks on this clone: What it binds is unknown.

This sequence originates from a woman aged 25 to 39 in good health and CMV-seronegative. Sequencing was performed on PBMCs. V is TRBV7-9 and J is TRBJ1-1, with D hard to call. DNA of the CDR3: TGTGCCAGCAGCGCCCCGGCGGACACTGAAGCTTTCTTT. Translated: CASSAPADTEAFF.